This T cell receptor (beta chain) originates from a study of T cell responses to AZD1222 COVID-19 vaccine. With regard to this clone: What it binds is unknown. Other DNA sequences of this sample code for an identical CDR3.

Overall study findings and caveats: Nearly half of spike-specific TCRs reportedly target unmutated variant regions. Of the AZD1222 recipients, only six were seropositive at baseline. Donors in the cohort were predominantly white British and more often female, and clonal diversity was possibly underestimated. Repertoire collection took place solely once the T cell response had peaked.

The CDR3 covers 16 residues. Trimming took 3 bases from V and 0 from J; bases not matched to a gene: 3. The germline V gene encodes CDR1 LNHDA and CDR2 SQIVND (reference sequence). The method was immunoSEQ multiplex PCR; TCRdb's version includes in-frame clones alone and lacks a portion of them. Among 75,000 to 95,000 clones, 91% were seen once, and the ten largest hold approximately 30%. The sequencing here drew on peripheral blood, taken 28 days after the second AZD1222 dose. The chain carries TRBV19 and TRBJ2-2; TRBD1 agrees at 8 bases. The receptor's source is an adult who received the AZD1222 COVID-19 vaccine. CDR3 coding DNA: TGTGCCAGTAGTATCGTCAGGGGGCCGAACACCGGGGAGCTGTTTTTT. Protein: CASSIVRGPNTGELFF.